This is a list of T cell receptor beta chains from one sample in a study of blood T cell repertoires in COVID-19. Clones were sequenced by immunoSEQ multiplex PCR, and TCRdb holds only the in-frame ones, with some missing. The repertoire holds about 130,000 clones, approximately 81% seen once, with around 37% in the top ten. What was sequenced was peripheral blood. Source of these receptors: a man in his forties or fifties with active or convalescent COVID-19. Both conserved end residues are part of each CDR3. Fields, in order: J gene, clone size, V gene, D gene, CDR3 DNA, CDR3 protein. The D gene is left open where the match is weak. Rows may omit the clone size; those that give it use once, few, many or a size class.

>TRBJ2-3|.|TRBV14|.
TGTGCCAGCGGGGACAGCGGGAGAGGCGTTTTCGGAGATACGCAGTATTTT
CASGDSGRGVFGDTQYF
>TRBJ1-2|.|TRBV6-5|TRBD1
TGTGCCAGTGAAGACAGGGATGGCTACACCTTC
CASEDRDGYTF
>TRBJ1-6|.|TRBV18|.
TGTGCCAGCTCACCACGGGCGGGGAGGGATTCACCCCTCCACTTT
CASSPRAGRDSPLHF
>TRBJ2-1|.|TRBV5-1|.
TGCGCCAGCAGCTACAACGGACTAGGGGGCTACAATGAGCAGTTCTTC
CASSYNGLGGYNEQFF
>TRBJ1-1|.|TRBV11-3|TRBD1
TGTGCCAGCAGCCATTGGGACAGGAACACTGAAGCTTTCTTT
CASSHWDRNTEAFF
>TRBJ2-7|.|TRBV5-1|TRBD2
TGCGCCAGCAGCTTGGAAGGTGGGACTAGCGGCTACGAGCAGTACTTC
CASSLEGGTSGYEQYF
>TRBJ1-2|.|TRBV7-2|.
TGTGCCAGCAGCCTCAACAGGGAGTGGGGCTATGGCTACACCTTC
CASSLNREWGYGYTF
>TRBJ1-1|.|TRBV30|TRBD1
TGTGCCTGGGAGGGACAGGTGAACACTGAAGCTTTCTTT
CAWEGQVNTEAFF
>TRBJ1-4|.|TRBV24-1|TRBD1
TGTGCCACCAGTGCTCAACAGGGGGAAAAACTGTTTTTT
CATSAQQGEKLFF
>TRBJ1-1|.|TRBV27|TRBD1
TGTGCCAGCAGTCTACCGGGACAGATAAACACTGAAGCTTTCTTT
CASSLPGQINTEAFF
>TRBJ1-2|.|TRBV6-1|.
TGTGCCAGCAGTGAAGGCGCGATTCACCATGGCTACACCTTC
CASSEGAIHHGYTF
>TRBJ2-2|.|TRBV28|TRBD1
TGTGCCAGCAGTGAGGACAGGGGTTATTTGGACACCGGGGAGCTGTTTTTT
CASSEDRGYLDTGELFF
>TRBJ2-7|.|TRBV6-2/TRBV6-3|.
TGTGCCAGCAGTTATGTACAGGGCTACGAGCAGTACTTC
CASSYVQGYEQYF
>TRBJ1-1|few|TRBV2|.
TGTGCCAGCAGTAGGGGGGGCGGGAACACTGAAGCTTTCTTT
CASSRGGGNTEAFF
>TRBJ1-1|few|TRBV19|TRBD1
TGTGCCAGTAGTATTTTGGGACAGGGGAGATTGAACACTGAAGCTTTCTTT
CASSILGQGRLNTEAFF
>TRBJ1-1|.|TRBV11-2|TRBD1
TGTGCCAGCAGCCTAGGACAGGGGGCGAACACTGAAGCTTTCTTT
CASSLGQGANTEAFF
>TRBJ1-1|.|TRBV5-5|.
TGTGCCAGCAGCCTGTCGGGGGACACTGAAGCTTTCTTT
CASSLSGDTEAFF
>TRBJ1-3|.|TRBV28|.
TGTGCCAGCAGTTGGGTCGGTAGGGAGGCTGGAAACACCATATATTTT
CASSWVGREAGNTIYF
>TRBJ2-7|few|TRBV6-6|.
TGTGCCAGCAGTCCCGACAGGATCTACGAGCAGTACTTC
CASSPDRIYEQYF
>TRBJ1-1|.|TRBV27|.
TGTGCCAGCAGGCACGCAGGGAAGGACTATTCCCGAAGCCCTGAAGCTTTCTTT
CASRHAGKDYSRSPEAFF
>TRBJ1-6|.|TRBV14|.
TGTGCCAGCAGCCAGGGACCCGCCCGGGAGTCACCCCTCCACTTT
CASSQGPARESPLHF
>TRBJ2-3|few|TRBV10-1|.
TGCGCCAGCAGTCCCACCCGGGGAGGGGGAGATACGCAGTATTTT
CASSPTRGGGDTQYF
>TRBJ1-2|.|TRBV29-1|.
TGCAGCAACCTGGGGGGGGAGAGCGCTAACTATGGCTACACCTTC
CSNLGGESANYGYTF
>TRBJ1-2|.|TRBV4-3|.
TGCGCCAGCAGCCAAGATCAAACAGGTCAAAACTATGGCTACACCTTC
CASSQDQTGQNYGYTF
>TRBJ2-7|.|TRBV14|.
TGTGCCAGCAGCCAAGGGCGGTCCTACGAGCAGTACTTC
CASSQGRSYEQYF
>TRBJ1-5|.|TRBV5-1|TRBD1
TGCGCCAGCAGCACGGGGACAGAGAATCAGCCCCAGCATTTT
CASSTGTENQPQHF
>TRBJ2-5|.|TRBV10-3|.
TGTGCCATCAGTGAGGCCGGCGTTAAGGGAGGTGGGACCCAGTACTTC
CAISEAGVKGGGTQYF
>TRBJ2-5|.|TRBV18|TRBD2
TGTGCCAGCTCACCACTGCTAGCGGGGGGCCAAGAGACCCAGTACTTC
CASSPLLAGGQETQYF
>TRBJ2-2|.|TRBV29-1|TRBD1
TGCAGCGGCTCCGGGACAGGGAATCCCGGGGAGCTGTTTTTT
CSGSGTGNPGELFF
>TRBJ1-2|few|TRBV6-2/TRBV6-3|.
TGTGCCAGCAGTTACGGGCAGGTGGGCGGCTACACCTTC
CASSYGQVGGYTF
>TRBJ2-2|many|TRBV7-9|TRBD1
TGTGCCAGCCCCGCAAGCCCGGGACAGACTTACACCGGGGAGCTGTTTTTT
CASPASPGQTYTGELFF
>TRBJ2-7|.|TRBV3-1/TRBV3-2|.
TGTGCCAGCAGCCCGGGAACAGGGTCTATCTACGAGCAGTACTTC
CASSPGTGSIYEQYF
>TRBJ1-5|.|TRBV7-2|TRBD1
TGTGCCAGCAGCTACGACAGGGCACAGCCCCAGCATTTT
CASSYDRAQPQHF
>TRBJ1-3|.|TRBV9|.
TGTGCCAGCAGCCCAATCGGCTCTGACAGTGGAAACACCATATATTTT
CASSPIGSDSGNTIYF
>TRBJ2-1|.|TRBV7-3|TRBD2
TGTGCCAGCAGCGTAGGTAGACTAGCGGGAGGGGATGGGGGTGAGCAGTTCTTC
CASSVGRLAGGDGGEQFF
>TRBJ2-1|.|TRBV3-1/TRBV3-2|TRBD2
TGTGCCAGCAGCCACCTAGCGGGATCTGGGGGTGAGCAGTTCTTC
CASSHLAGSGGEQFF